This is a list of T cell receptor beta chains from one sample in a study of T cell repertoires in cytomegalovirus infection. TCRdb itself ran the reads through MiXCR, one entry per CDR3 protein. The data show hundreds of thousands of distinct CDR3 sequences, approximately 32% seen once. Material: PBMCs. The receptors were sampled from a human donor in good health (CMV status not recorded). Some clones in this sample may be carry-over from other donors' samples. Each CDR3 is given with its conserved first and last residue. A D gene is named only where the DNA matches it firmly. Clone size, where shown, is once, few, many, or a class for clones that have expanded.

V	J	size	D	CDR3	DNA
TRBV20-1	TRBJ2-7	.	TRBD1	CSVQRYRGMNEQYF	TGCAGTGTTCAGAGGTACAGGGGGATGAACGAGCAGTACTTC
TRBV24-1	TRBJ2-2	.	TRBD2	CATSASGGWNTGELFF	TGTGCCACCAGTGCGAGCGGGGGTTGGAACACCGGGGAGCTGTTTTTT
TRBV19	TRBJ1-1	.	TRBD1	CASSGTGGWNTEAFF	TGTGCCAGTAGTGGCACAGGGGGGTGGAACACTGAAGCTTTCTTT
TRBV6-6	TRBJ1-2	few	TRBD1	CASSYGQGTGGYTF	TGTGCCAGCAGTTACGGACAGGGGACGGGGGGCTACACCTTC
TRBV9	TRBJ2-7	.	.	CASSVGQNLNYEQYF	TGTGCCAGCAGCGTAGGTCAGAACCTTAACTACGAGCAGTACTTC
TRBV7-8	TRBJ2-1	few	.	CASSLVRVNEQFF	TGTGCCAGCAGCCTCGTTCGGGTCAATGAGCAGTTCTTC
TRBV7-7	TRBJ2-1	.	.	CASSKRVGGSNEQFF	TGTGCTAGCAGTAAACGGGTTGGGGGGTCCAATGAGCAGTTCTTC
TRBV7-2	TRBJ2-3	many	TRBD2	CASSLSQSGGASTDTQYF	TGTGCCAGCAGCTTAAGTCAAAGCGGGGGGGCAAGCACAGATACGCAGTATTTT
TRBV19	TRBJ1-4	many	.	CASSVNRPRNEKLFF	TGTGCCAGTAGTGTGAACAGACCTCGTAATGAAAAACTGTTTTTT
TRBV5-6	TRBJ2-5	.	TRBD2	CASSLVPSGGETQYF	TGTGCCAGCAGCTTGGTGCCTAGCGGGGGGGAGACCCAGTACTTC
TRBV6-6	TRBJ1-4	.	.	CASSRGDKASEKLFF	TGTGCCAGCAGTAGGGGGGACAAGGCGAGTGAAAAACTGTTTTTT
TRBV7-2	TRBJ2-5	many	TRBD1	CASSAGTEETQYF	TGTGCCAGCAGCGCCGGGACAGAAGAGACCCAGTACTTC
TRBV7-2	TRBJ1-6	many	.	CASSLAGHNSPLHF	TGTGCCAGCAGCTTAGCGGGACATAATTCACCCCTCCACTTT
TRBV7-9	TRBJ2-7	few	.	CASSATGVEQYF	TGTGCCAGCAGCGCCACAGGAGTCGAGCAGTACTTC
TRBV5-5	TRBJ2-4	.	.	CASSSGAAIDIQYF	TGTGCCAGCAGCTCGGGCGCAGCCATAGACATTCAGTACTTC
TRBV12-3/TRBV12-4	TRBJ2-5	.	TRBD2	CASSRGTSGGGGQETQYF	TGTGCCAGCAGTCGCGGGACTAGCGGGGGAGGTGGTCAAGAGACCCAGTACTTC
TRBV29-1	TRBJ2-3	few	TRBD1	CSALLRGLDTQYF	TGCAGCGCCCTTTTAAGGGGGCTTGATACGCAGTATTTT
TRBV7-9	TRBJ2-7	.	TRBD2	CASSPLGGGVYEQYF	TGTGCCAGCAGCCCCTTGGGCGGGGGGGTATACGAGCAGTACTTC
TRBV6-2/TRBV6-3	TRBJ2-3	.	TRBD2	CASRKGGLATTQYF	TGTGCCAGCAGAAAGGGGGGACTAGCGACTACGCAGTATTTT
TRBV12-3/TRBV12-4	TRBJ2-1	many	.	CASSFALTGGNSYNEQFF	TGTGCCAGCAGTTTTGCTCTTACCGGGGGAAACTCCTACAATGAGCAGTTCTTC
TRBV5-4	TRBJ1-2	.	TRBD1	CASTQGQGTNYGYTF	TGTGCCAGCACCCAAGGACAGGGCACCAACTATGGCTACACCTTC
TRBV5-3	TRBJ2-3	.	TRBD2	CASSSGTSGTHTDTQYF	TGTGCCAGCAGTTCCGGGACTAGCGGGACGCACACAGATACGCAGTATTTT
TRBV19	TRBJ2-1	many	TRBD1	CASSLDRGSYNEQFF	TGTGCCAGTAGCCTGGACAGGGGCTCCTACAATGAGCAGTTCTTC
TRBV2	TRBJ2-7	once	.	CASRRISSEQYF	TGTGCCAGCAGACGAATCTCCTCCGAGCAGTACTTC
TRBV4-3	TRBJ2-3	few	.	CASSQEHRGLNTQYF	TGCGCCAGCAGCCAAGAACACCGGGGCCTCAATACGCAGTATTTT
TRBV4-2	TRBJ2-5	.	TRBD2	CASSRETSGGGETQYF	TGTGCCAGCAGCCGTGAGACTAGCGGGGGAGGGGAGACCCAGTACTTC
TRBV27	TRBJ1-1	few	TRBD1	CASSTTRGTEAFF	TGTGCCAGCAGTACGACCAGGGGGACTGAAGCTTTCTTT
TRBV6-5	TRBJ2-2	few	.	CASSHVGGTGELFF	TGTGCCAGCAGCCACGTAGGGGGTACCGGGGAGCTGTTTTTT
TRBV20-1	TRBJ2-1	.	.	CSARPSPPLRGSSYNEQFF	TGCAGTGCTAGACCAAGCCCCCCCCTCCGGGGGAGCTCCTACAATGAGCAGTTCTTC
TRBV11-1	TRBJ1-1	.	TRBD1	CASSKGQGWGTEAFF	TGTGCCAGCAGCAAGGGACAGGGGTGGGGCACTGAAGCTTTCTTT
TRBV7-9	TRBJ2-3	few	TRBD1	CASSLPRTGGRTDTQYF	TGTGCCAGCAGCTTACCAAGGACAGGGGGCAGAACAGATACGCAGTATTTT
TRBV7-2	TRBJ2-1	many	.	CASATQNRVVEQFF	TGTGCCAGCGCCACCCAAAACAGGGTAGTTGAGCAGTTCTTC
TRBV10-3	TRBJ1-1	.	.	CAIKGQENTESFF	TGTGCCATCAAGGGGCAAGAGAACACTGAATCGTTCTTT
TRBV5-6	TRBJ2-2	few	.	CASSPDAHGLFGELFF	TGTGCCAGCAGCCCGGATGCCCACGGGTTGTTTGGGGAGCTGTTTTTT
TRBV4-2	TRBJ2-5	.	.	CASSQDLVTETQYF	TGTGCCAGCAGCCAAGATTTGGTCACGGAGACCCAGTACTTC
TRBV14	TRBJ1-2	.	.	CASSLLGPYGYTF	TGTGCCAGCAGCCTGTTGGGTCCCTATGGCTACACCTTC
TRBV10-2	TRBJ1-1	.	.	CASSLPTGEAFF	TGCGCCAGCAGTCTACCGACGGGGGAAGCTTTCTTT
TRBV6-1	TRBJ1-2	.	.	CASSGELLYGYTF	TGTGCCAGCAGTGGGGAGCTTCTCTATGGCTACACCTTC
TRBV29-1	TRBJ2-7	.	.	CSVGRDSYEQYF	TGCAGCGTGGGACGGGACTCCTACGAGCAGTACTTC
TRBV29-1	TRBJ1-1	few	TRBD1	CSVEPGQGPHTEAFF	TGCAGCGTCGAACCGGGACAGGGACCTCACACTGAAGCTTTCTTT
TRBV7-9	TRBJ1-2	.	TRBD1	CASGYLTGAGRSGYTF	TGTGCCAGCGGTTACTTGACAGGGGCGGGCCGATCGGGCTACACCTTC